What follows describes a single T cell receptor (beta chain). Its antigen target is currently unknown. No clone much larger than this one lies a single base away; base qualities are absent. Other DNA sequences within the sample encode an identical CDR3. The cohort consisted of 600 to 750 healthy bone marrow donors. Cohort members were all nominally healthy when sampled, although unrecorded immune exposures were likely present. The donor tested CMV seropositive and was one of the 289 seropositive cohort members. A peripheral blood sample was collected from each donor, and TCR beta sequencing was performed on peripheral blood mononuclear cells. The Qiagen DNeasy Blood Extraction Kit was used to extract genomic DNA from the blood cell samples. Receptor libraries were prepared by the immunoSEQ multiplex PCR assay. For the multiplex PCR, a mixture combining 60 forward primers for TCR Vbeta segments and 13 reverse primers for TCR Jbeta segments was used. Amplification of the CDR3 region of rearranged TCR beta genes was performed with a multiplex PCR assay on genomic DNA. The Illumina HiSeq System was used to sequence the amplified TCR beta libraries as 87-base-pair reads. The original methods were these. Across the 500 to 700 repertoires, a later analysis counted tens of millions of unique TCR beta chains, roughly 11 million of which were shared by at least two donors. To remove PCR and sequencing errors, raw reads were error-corrected and collapsed into unique sequences using a nearest-neighbor algorithm that merged closely related sequences. To assign V, D and J gene segments, CDR3 sequences were aligned to IMGT reference sequences. For a sequence to be retained, a match of at least six nucleotides was required to both a V gene segment and a J gene segment. A rearrangement counted as productive if the CDR3 had no stop codons and remained in frame with V and J, and every other rearrangement counted as non-productive. CDR3 was defined by IMGT convention, running from the second conserved V-encoded cysteine to the conserved J-encoded phenylalanine. Sequences without an unambiguous match to a single V gene segment were excluded from the earlier analysis of 587 of the donors. An earlier analysis of several hundred of the donors classified V segments as functional when productive rearrangements were above 56.7% and as segregating when the standard deviation between donors was above 5%. To diagnose cytomegalovirus status from the catalog of TCR beta chain sequences, a statistical classification framework was built. V and J gene assignment, in a later analysis, came from comparing TCR nucleotide sequences with IMGT/GENE-DB human TR gene sequences. In a later analysis, CDR3 sequences and most-parsimonious VDJ recombination scenarios were assigned using the TCRdist pipeline. In a later analysis, every TCR beta chain was defined by the combination of its CDR3 amino acid sequence and its V-gene family, and reads without a unique V-gene family were dropped. A later analysis removed 500 to 650 highly shared, low-generation-probability nucleotide sequences to deal with suspected cross-contamination and a sequencing artifact. In a later analysis, a clonal expansion index for each public chain was calculated from normalized within-repertoire ranks of inferred template counts. Generation probabilities in a later analysis came from a VDJ recombination model fitted to out-of-frame rearrangements, and those results were checked against IGoR. In a later analysis, TCR-TCR, TCR-HLA and TCR-CMV co-occurrence was scored with hypergeometric tests, and a repertoire-size bias correction was applied to TCR pairs. In a later analysis, false discovery rates were estimated by permuting HLA or CMV assignments 20 times. In a later analysis, co-occurring TCRs were grouped with DBSCAN, and TCRdist sequence similarity was added when clustering was performed within HLA-allele-positive subsets. Co-occurrence clustering excluded repertoires with fewer than 30,000 or more than 120,000 public chains, plus five with anomalous nucleotide sharing. Entries here come from immuneACCESS through TCRdb and include only in-frame sequences with V and J called. Some clones fail to appear in such tables; in the studies checked, an unresolved V gene covers under half of the shortfall, and the cause of the remainder is unknown. Clonal size and the V and J genes are those of that table, whereas D and trimming came from the DNA. This sample lists 150,000 to 200,000 clones; 84% were detected once. The top ten clonotypes cover around 4.8% of the sample.

The germline V gene sets CDR1 to SGHRS and CDR2 to YFSETQ. The CDR3 holds 14 amino acids from the cysteine to the phenylalanine. The kept DNA is CDR3 alone, 42 bases in frame from the first base. Between the V and J ends, shortened by 5 bases and 0 bases respectively, the junction contains 9 bases. These data belong to a study of cytomegalovirus exposure and HLA in healthy donors (dated by TCRdb to the late 2010s). A note on the overall study: According to an earlier analysis of a few hundred of the donors, 150 million to 200 million T cells yielded approximately 120 million unique TCR beta sequences and 250 to 350 Gb of sequence data. The study profiled the T cell repertoires of 500 to 800 subjects by immunosequencing and related them to cytomegalovirus serostatus. Class I and class II HLA loci were covered by the typing at four-digit resolution. The study combined high-throughput TCR immunosequencing, statistical association of individual TCRs with disease status, and machine learning to predict cytomegalovirus infection status. Alongside the repertoire data, information on donor age, sex, ethnicity and CMV serostatus was compiled. Among around 400 genotyped donors of the cohort, an average of roughly 230,000 unique TCR beta nucleotide sequences was sequenced per donor, of which about 18% were non-productive. In addition to the first cohort of around 670 subjects, a separate validation cohort of about 120 different subjects was used. In the later analysis, no new phenotypic data were used to find candidate immune exposures; instead, reliance was placed on TCR beta sequences and their occurrence across donors. An early release covering 500 to 750 HLA-typed donors comprised roughly 300 gigabases of sequencing data and around 86 million unique TCR sequences. Typing coverage differed by locus: A, B, C, DRB1 and DQB1 were typed in about 620-640 donors, DQA1 in about 510, DPA1 in nearly 610, and DPB1 in 450 to 480. The aim of the study was to test whether cataloging public T cell receptors could identify signatures of past pathogen exposure. Of the roughly 400 genotyped donors, less than 85% were placed in the genetic ancestry cluster associated with self-reported Caucasian donors. A later analysis re-examined previously published TCR beta repertoires from roughly 720 donors and added high-resolution HLA genotyping to investigate patterns of TCR occurrence. In an earlier analysis of roughly 580 of the donors, high-throughput TCR beta sequencing was used to judge whether each TCR beta V gene segment behaved as functional or pseudogenic. In a later genetic analysis, genome-wide SNP genotypes for 398 of the 666 donors were used, and that subset was treated as a discovery cohort. Every repertoire in the discovery cohort had been generated on one and the same sequencing platform. About 5 DR-DQ haplotypes were handled as single units for association and clustering, since linkage in the cohort was strong.

The paper as a whole reports these results and caveats: A later analysis reported that several top co-occurrence clusters appeared linked to parvovirus B19, influenza, CMV and Epstein-Barr virus. Some IMGT-functional V segments, including TRBV6-2 and TRBV6-3, could not be distinguished by the 87-base-pair reads and were therefore excluded. A later analysis associated about 16,000 TCR beta sequences with specific HLA alleles at a false discovery rate of 0.05. The study listed around 160 TCR beta chains as associated with cytomegalovirus. The presence/absence analyses assumed that sequencing depth was roughly uniform across donors, and that assumption may not be true. A later analysis found that TCR association rates varied across HLA loci, with DRB1 alleles showing the most associated TCRs and HLA-C alleles the fewest. Compared with equally common non-associated chains, HLA-associated TCR beta chains in a later analysis were more clonally expanded and had lower generation probabilities. Cytomegalovirus status was reported to be diagnosed by the classifier with high specificity and sensitivity in both the original and validation cohorts. A few of the identified cytomegalovirus-associated TCR beta chains were confirmed in vitro to be specific for cytomegalovirus antigens. A cluster of highly shared sequence variants was judged likely to represent a technical artifact of the sequencing pipeline. Correlated functional status among segregating V segments might reflect linkage disequilibrium, but an unknown experimental factor could not be ruled out. Only TCR beta chains were sequenced in this cohort, and the absence of alpha or paired-chain data limited detectable features. Because HLA typing was missing for some donors at each locus, association tests included only the typed subset. In a later genetic analysis, a missense DCLRE1C variant was associated with V-gene and J-gene trimming of TCR beta chains, and the association was replicated in an independent cohort. Across donors, most TCR sequences were observed very rarely, whereas some public TCRs were present in many individuals. When HLA alleles, especially DR and DQ, strongly co-occurred, attributing TCR associations to individual alleles was difficult. Compared with the roughly 670-donor mean, donors in an Asian-associated ancestry cluster had fewer N-insertions in productive TCRs, according to a later genetic analysis. A further reported finding was that TCR beta sequences accurately predicted the HLA-A and HLA-B alleles for most subjects in the first cohort. Because counts were too low, roughly 18 rarely observed V segments, including chromosome 9 orphons, were left out of the earlier analysis of 587 of the donors. Most CMV-associated TCR beta chains appeared to be HLA-restricted in a later analysis, and the HLA associations seemed to be driven largely by CMV exposure. According to the authors, the approach could potentially be generalized to other disease states and immunological phenotypes. An earlier analysis of approximately 570 of the donors showed that most TCR beta V segments appeared in productive rearrangements either about 87% or about 30% of the time, which broadly matched IMGT annotations. The only immune exposure information available for the cohort was CMV serostatus.

The sequence was obtained from a girl between 5 and 17 years old in good health and CMV-seropositive. The chain was built from TRBV5-1 and TRBJ1-3; TRBD1 is possibly the D segment (6 matching bases). The material sequenced was PBMCs. The bases are TGCGCCAGCAGACAGGACAGCTCTGGAAACACCATATATTTT. Its protein product is CASRQDSSGNTIYF. The full variable domain, completed from the reference TRBV5-1 and TRBJ1-3 proteins outside the CDR3, reads KAGVTQTPRYLIKTRGQQVTLSCSPISGHRSVSWYQQTPGQGLQFLFEYFSETQRNKGNFPGRFSGRQFSNSRSEMNVSTLELGDSALYLCASRQDSSGNTIYFGEGSWLTVV.